This TCR beta chain was captured by sequencing in a study of cytomegalovirus exposure and HLA in healthy donors. Study overall: Earlier sequencing of about 179 million T cells yielded nearly 120 million unique TCR beta sequences.

Remarks on this clone: Antigen: not known.

All donors participated as healthy donors of bone marrow. It was with 60 Vbeta and 13 Jbeta primers that the PCR ran. Assay: immunoSEQ multiplex PCR; the TCRdb copy retains only in-frame clones and omits some. The data show over 95,000 clones, around 77% seen once. Study-wide points: The classifier reportedly diagnosed cytomegalovirus status with high sensitivity and specificity.

Unmatched junction bases numbered 15, after V lost 5 bases and J lost 6 bases. The CDR3 extends over 17 amino acids. CDR1 is SGHVS, CDR2 FNYEAQ, per germline. This rearrangement joins TRBV7-6 to TRBJ1-2, with 10 nucleotides matching TRBD1. This clonotype originated in a female donor in good health and CMV-seronegative. The sample was PBMCs. The CDR3 DNA is TGTGCCAGCAGCAAGTCCCAATTAACCGGGACAGGGGATGGCTACACCTTC. Its translation is CASSKSQLTGTGDGYTF.